The source of this T cell receptor beta chain is a study of human T cells and chemical hapten exposure. On the study more broadly: Alopecia universalis, totalis or areata was present in patients who were mostly female.

Trimming cost V 4 bases and J 4 bases, with 13 bases left between them. The CDR3 is made up of 14 amino acids. CDR1 is MGHRA, CDR2 YSYEKL, per germline. This sample's time point: pre-sensitization, week 0. Treatment defined: therapeutic diphenylcyclopropenone sensitization with weekly scalp DPC. This clonotype showed up many times. TCRdb independently ran MiXCR on the RACE reads; one entry per CDR3 protein. The sample shows more than 250,000 distinct CDR3 sequences, 7.5% to 9% of them seen only once. The receptor was derived from a woman aged 40 to 50 with alopecia areata. Some clones in this sample may be carry-over from other donors' samples. The chain recombines TRBV4-1 with TRBJ1-1; D is possibly TRBD1 (5 bases). Sequences were derived from whole blood, sampled in connection with sensitization to the hapten diphenylcyclopropenone (DPC). Here the CDR3 DNA reads TGCGCCAGCAGCCCCGTAGGGGTGCGCACTGAAGCTTTCTTT. Translating gives CASSPVGVRTEAFF.